This T cell receptor (beta chain) was recovered during a study of early T cells in non-severe SARS-CoV-2 infection. CDR3 length: 12 residues. TCRdb re-derived calls from the 5' RACE reads in MiXCR, one entry per CDR3 protein. The sample consists of approximately 70,000 distinct CDR3 sequences, roughly 12% of them appearing once. In its sample, this clonotype was seen many times. The junction departs from the called germline gene at one end, perhaps through a read error. Sequenced input: whole blood. The genes are TRBV12-3 or TRBV12-4 and TRBJ2-7; 7 nucleotides align to TRBD1. The origin of this receptor is an adult who was a healthcare worker with PCR-confirmed SARS-CoV-2 infection or an uninfected control (not recorded which). The CDR3 region is CASSFHPQGLHF. In DNA form, the CDR3 reads TGTGCCAGCAGTTTCCACCCACAGGGGCTACACTTC.